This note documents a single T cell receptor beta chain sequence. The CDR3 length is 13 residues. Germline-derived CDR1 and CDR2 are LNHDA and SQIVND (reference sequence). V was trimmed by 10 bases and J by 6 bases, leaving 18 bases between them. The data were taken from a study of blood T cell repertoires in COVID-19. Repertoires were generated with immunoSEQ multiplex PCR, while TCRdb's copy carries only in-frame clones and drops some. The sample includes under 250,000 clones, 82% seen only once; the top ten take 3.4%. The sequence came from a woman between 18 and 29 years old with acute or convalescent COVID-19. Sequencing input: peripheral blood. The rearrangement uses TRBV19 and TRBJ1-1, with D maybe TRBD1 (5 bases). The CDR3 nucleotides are TGTGCCACCCAGGGATTTGGGGTCGCTGAAGCTTTCTTT. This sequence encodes CATQGFGVAEAFF.